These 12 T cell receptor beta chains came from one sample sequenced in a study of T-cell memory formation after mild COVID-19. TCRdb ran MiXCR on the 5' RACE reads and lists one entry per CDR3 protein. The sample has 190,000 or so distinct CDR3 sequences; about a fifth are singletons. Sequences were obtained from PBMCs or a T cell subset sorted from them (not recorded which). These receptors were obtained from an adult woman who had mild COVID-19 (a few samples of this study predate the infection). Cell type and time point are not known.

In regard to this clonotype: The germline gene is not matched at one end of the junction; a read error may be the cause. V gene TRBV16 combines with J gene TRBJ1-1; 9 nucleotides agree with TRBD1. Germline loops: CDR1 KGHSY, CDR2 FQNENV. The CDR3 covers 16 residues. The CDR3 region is CASSQSRTGVNTEAFF. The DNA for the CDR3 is TGTGCCAGCAGCCAATCGAGGACAGGGGTGAATACTGAAGCTTTCTTT.

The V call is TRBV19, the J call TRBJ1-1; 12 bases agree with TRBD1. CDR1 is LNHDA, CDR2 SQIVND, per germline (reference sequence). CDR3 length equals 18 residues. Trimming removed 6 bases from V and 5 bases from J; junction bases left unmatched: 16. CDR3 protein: CASSKPPGTGGRGTEAFF. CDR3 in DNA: TGTGCCAGTAGCAAACCCCCCGGGACAGGGGGCAGGGGGACTGAAGCTTTCTTT.

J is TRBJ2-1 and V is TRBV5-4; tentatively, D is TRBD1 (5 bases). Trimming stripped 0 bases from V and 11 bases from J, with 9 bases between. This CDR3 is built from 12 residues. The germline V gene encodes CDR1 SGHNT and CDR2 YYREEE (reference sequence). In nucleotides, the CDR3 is TGTGCCAGCAGCTTGGTCACAGGCCAGCAGTTCTTC. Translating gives CASSLVTGQQFF. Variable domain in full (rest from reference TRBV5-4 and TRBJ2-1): ETGVTQSPTHLIKTRGQQVTLRCSSQSGHNTVSWYQQALGQGPQFIFQYYREEENGRGNFPPRFSGLQFPNYSSELNVNALELDDSALYLCASSLVTGQQFFGPGTRLTVL.

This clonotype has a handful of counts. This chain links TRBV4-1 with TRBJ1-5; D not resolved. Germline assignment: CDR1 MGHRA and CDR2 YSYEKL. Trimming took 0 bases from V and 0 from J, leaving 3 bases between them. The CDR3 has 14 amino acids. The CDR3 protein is CASSQDNSNQPQHF. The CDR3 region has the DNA TGCGCCAGCAGCCAAGATAATAGCAATCAGCCCCAGCATTTT.

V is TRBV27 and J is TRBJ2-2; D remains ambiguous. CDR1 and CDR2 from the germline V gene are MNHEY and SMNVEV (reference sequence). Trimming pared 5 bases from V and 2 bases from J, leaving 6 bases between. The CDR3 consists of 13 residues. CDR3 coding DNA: TGTGCCAGCAGTCCGATTAACACCGGGGAGCTGTTTTTT. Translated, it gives CASSPINTGELFF.

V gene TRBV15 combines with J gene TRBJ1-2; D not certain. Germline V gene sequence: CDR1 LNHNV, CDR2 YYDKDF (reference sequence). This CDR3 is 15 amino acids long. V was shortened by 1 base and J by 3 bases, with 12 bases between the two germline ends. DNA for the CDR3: TGTGCCACCAGCAGAGCCCTCGGGGTGTACTATGGCTACACCTTC. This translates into CATSRALGVYYGYTF.

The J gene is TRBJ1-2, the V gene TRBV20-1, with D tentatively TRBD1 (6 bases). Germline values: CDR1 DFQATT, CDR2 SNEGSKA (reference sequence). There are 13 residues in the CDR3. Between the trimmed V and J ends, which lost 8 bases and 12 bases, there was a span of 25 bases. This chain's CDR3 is CSPTSWTAMANTF. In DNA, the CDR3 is TGCAGTCCGACTTCCTGGACAGCGATGGCTAACACCTTC.

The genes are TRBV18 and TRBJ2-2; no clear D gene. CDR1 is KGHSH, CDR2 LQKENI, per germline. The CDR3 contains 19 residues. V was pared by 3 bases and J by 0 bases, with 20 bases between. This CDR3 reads CASSPESSAKYSNTGELFF. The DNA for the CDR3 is TGTGCCAGCTCACCGGAGTCGAGTGCGAAATATTCGAACACCGGGGAGCTGTTTTTT.

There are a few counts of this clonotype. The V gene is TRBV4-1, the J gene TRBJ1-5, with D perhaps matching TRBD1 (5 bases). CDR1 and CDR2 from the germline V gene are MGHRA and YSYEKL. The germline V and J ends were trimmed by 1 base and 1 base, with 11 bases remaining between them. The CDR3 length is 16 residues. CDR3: CASSQVQGRSNQPQHF. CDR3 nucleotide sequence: TGCGCCAGCAGCCAAGTTCAGGGCAGGAGCAATCAGCCCCAGCATTTT.

CDR3 in DNA: TGTGCCAGCAGCCAAAGGTCTACTGCGGGTACGCAGTATTTT. Translation: CASSQRSTAGTQYF. The rearrangement uses TRBV7-9 and TRBJ2-3; D might be TRBD2 (5 bases). V shed 5 bases and J shed 8 bases, with 17 bases lying between them. The CDR3 has 14 amino acids. Looked up from germline, CDR1 is SEHNR and CDR2 is FQNEAQ (reference sequence). The variable domain in full, completed from reference TRBV7-9 and TRBJ2-3, reads DTGVSQNPRHKITKRGQNVTFRCDPISEHNRLYWYRQTLGQGPEFLTYFQNEAQLEKSRLLSDRFSAERPKGSFSTLEIQRTEQGDSAMYLCASSQRSTAGTQYFGPGTRLTVL.

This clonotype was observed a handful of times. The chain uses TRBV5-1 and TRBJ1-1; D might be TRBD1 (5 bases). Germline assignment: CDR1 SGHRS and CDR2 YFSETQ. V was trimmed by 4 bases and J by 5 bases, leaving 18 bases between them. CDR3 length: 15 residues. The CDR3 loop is CASSQGEGPGTEAFF. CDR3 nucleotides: TGCGCCAGCAGCCAAGGTGAGGGGCCGGGGACTGAAGCTTTCTTT.

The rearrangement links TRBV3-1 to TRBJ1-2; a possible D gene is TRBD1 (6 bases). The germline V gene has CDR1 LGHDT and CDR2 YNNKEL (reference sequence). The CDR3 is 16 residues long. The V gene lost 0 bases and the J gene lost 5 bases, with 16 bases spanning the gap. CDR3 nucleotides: TGTGCCAGCAGCCAAGATAAGTCGGACAGTGGATATGGCTACACCTTC. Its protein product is CASSQDKSDSGYGYTF.